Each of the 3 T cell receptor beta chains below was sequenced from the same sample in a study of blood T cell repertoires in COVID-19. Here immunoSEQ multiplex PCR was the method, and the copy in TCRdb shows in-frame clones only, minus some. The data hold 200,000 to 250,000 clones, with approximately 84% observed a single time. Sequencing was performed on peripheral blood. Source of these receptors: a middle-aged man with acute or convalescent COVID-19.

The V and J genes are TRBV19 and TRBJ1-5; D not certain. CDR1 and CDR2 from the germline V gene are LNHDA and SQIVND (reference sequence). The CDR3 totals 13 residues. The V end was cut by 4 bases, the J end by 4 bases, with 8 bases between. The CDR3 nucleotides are TGTGCCAGTAGTAGTCGGGAAAATCAGCCCCAGCATTTT. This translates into CASSSRENQPQHF.

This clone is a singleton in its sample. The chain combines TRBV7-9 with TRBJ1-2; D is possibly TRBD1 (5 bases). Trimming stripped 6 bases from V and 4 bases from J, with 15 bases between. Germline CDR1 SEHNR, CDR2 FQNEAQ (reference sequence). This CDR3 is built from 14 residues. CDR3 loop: CASSPYQGLYGYTF. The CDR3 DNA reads TGTGCCAGCAGTCCTTACCAGGGACTCTATGGCTACACCTTC.

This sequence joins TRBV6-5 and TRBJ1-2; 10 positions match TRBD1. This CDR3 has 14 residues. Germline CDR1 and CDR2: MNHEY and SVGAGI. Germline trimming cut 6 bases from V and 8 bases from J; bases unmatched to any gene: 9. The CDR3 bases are TGTGCCAGCAGCGACCCGGGACAGGGGAGAGGCTACACCTTC. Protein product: CASSDPGQGRGYTF.